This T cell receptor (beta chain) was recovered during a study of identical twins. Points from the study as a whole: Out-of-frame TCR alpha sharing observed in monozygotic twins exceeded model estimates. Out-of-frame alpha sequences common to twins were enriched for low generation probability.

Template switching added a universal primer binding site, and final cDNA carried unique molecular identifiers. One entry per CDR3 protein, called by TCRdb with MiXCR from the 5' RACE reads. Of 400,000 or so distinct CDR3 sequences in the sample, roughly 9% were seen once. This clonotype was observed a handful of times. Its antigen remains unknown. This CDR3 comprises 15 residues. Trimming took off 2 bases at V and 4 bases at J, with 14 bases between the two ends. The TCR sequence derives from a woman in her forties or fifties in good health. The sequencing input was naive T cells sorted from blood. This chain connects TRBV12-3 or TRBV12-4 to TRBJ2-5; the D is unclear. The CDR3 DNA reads TGTGCCAGCAGTTTATCAAGGACCAGATTAGAGACCCAGTACTTC. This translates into CASSLSRTRLETQYF.